The rows below give T cell receptor beta chains drawn from one sample of a study of neurological immune-mediated disorders. TCRdb processed the 5' RACE reads anew with MiXCR; each CDR3 protein has one entry. The data contain about 21,000 distinct CDR3 sequences, around 6.2% of them seen just once; the ten biggest clones take up 40% to 45%. The sequenced sample was CD8+ T cells from blood. The receptors originated from a man between 18 and 35 years old in good health. Both conserved end residues are trimmed from each CDR3. Part of the rows lack a size; the others show once, few, many or a class for expanded clones.

>TRBJ2-7|12|TRBV27|many
ASSLSGFSYEQY
>TRBJ2-7|13|TRBV9|many
ASSVEGQGAREQY
>TRBJ1-1|11|TRBV10-3|many
AISELGLSEAF
>TRBJ1-5|13|TRBV4-1|many
ASSQAQGGQKPQH
>TRBJ2-7|13|TRBV5-1|many
ASSPQGAGYYEQY
>TRBJ1-1|14|TRBV6-5|many
ASRARGQGPGTEAF
>TRBJ2-1|12|TRBV7-9|many
ASRAGLAGYEQF
>TRBJ1-1|10|TRBV6-1|many
ASSGGAPEAF
>TRBJ2-3|13|TRBV29-1|many
SVGIANVFPNTQY
>TRBJ2-1|15|TRBV7-6|many
ASSRQRPGLGDNEQF
>TRBJ2-5|16|TRBV20-1|many
SARAQRQGLFVVETQY
>TRBJ2-3|14|TRBV7-2|many
ASSAVGQGAGDTQY
>TRBJ1-5|11|TRBV6-6|many
ASMEATHQPQH
>TRBJ1-2|12|TRBV19|many
ASSIVTPGFGYT
>TRBJ2-6|18|TRBV11-2|many
ASSLFSGTGLLSGANVLT
>TRBJ2-7|11|TRBV20-1|many
SAREPFRYEQY
>TRBJ2-1|12|TRBV5-1|many
ASSQGGPNNEQF
>TRBJ1-2|15|TRBV5-6|many
ASSLRTGGLLYYGYT
>TRBJ2-7|13|TRBV11-2|many
ASSLDPGIGYEQY
>TRBJ2-1|12|TRBV7-6|many
ASSFGGGEVEQF
>TRBJ2-3|14|TRBV10-2|few
ASSEGQPMGTDTQY
>TRBJ2-3|10|TRBV27|many
ASSPGGATQY
>TRBJ2-3|10|TRBV3-1|NA
RGQLSTDTQY
>TRBJ1-1|13|TRBV5-1|many
ASSFSDTGGTEAF
>TRBJ1-1|12|TRBV12-3/TRBV12-4|many
ASSPGTGDAEAF